This T cell receptor beta chain is from a study of T cell repertoires in ileal Crohn's disease. On the study more broadly: Postoperative therapy was given to about half: some eleven thiopurines, 15 to 20 anti-TNF agents. Study-wide findings and caveats: Compared with non-smokers, active smokers at surgery showed more clonal expansions.

The CDR3 has 15 amino acids. CDR1 SGHNT and CDR2 YYREEE come from the germline V gene (reference sequence). The ends lost 4 bases at V and 3 bases at J; junction bases unmatched: 6. Concerning this clone: Its antigen is currently unknown.

Libraries were prepared by immunoSEQ multiplex PCR; TCRdb keeps only in-frame clonotypes and omits some of them. The sample lists about 8,400 clones, approximately 96% seen once, with around 0.2% in the top ten. This chain joins TRBV5-4 and TRBJ2-7, with 11 bases matching TRBD2. Specimen: ileal tissue. The TCR originated in an adult with Crohn's disease. The CDR3 nucleotides are TGTGCCAGCAGCCTCGATAGCGGGGGGGACTACGAGCAGTACTTC. It yields the protein CASSLDSGGDYEQYF.